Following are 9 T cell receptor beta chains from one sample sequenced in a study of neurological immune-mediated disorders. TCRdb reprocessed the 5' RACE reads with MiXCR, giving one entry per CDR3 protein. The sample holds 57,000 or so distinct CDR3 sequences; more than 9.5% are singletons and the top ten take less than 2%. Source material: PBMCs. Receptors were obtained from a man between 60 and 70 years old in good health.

The CDR3 sequence is CASSHMPDQLRGEKLFF. The CDR3 DNA is TGCGCCAGCAGCCATATGCCGGACCAACTAAGGGGGGAAAAACTGTTTTTT. The chain employs TRBV4-1 and TRBJ1-4, with D perhaps TRBD1 (6 bases). Germline-derived CDR1 and CDR2 are MGHRA and YSYEKL. CDR3 size: 17 residues. V lost 3 bases and J 8 bases, leaving 22 bases between the germline ends.

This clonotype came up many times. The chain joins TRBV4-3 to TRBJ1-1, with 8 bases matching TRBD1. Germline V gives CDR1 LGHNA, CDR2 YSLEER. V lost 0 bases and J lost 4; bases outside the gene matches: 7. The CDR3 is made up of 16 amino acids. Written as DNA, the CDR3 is TGCGCCAGCAGCCAAGATCCCAGGGGGCGCGGCACTGAAGCTTTCTTT. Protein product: CASSQDPRGRGTEAFF.

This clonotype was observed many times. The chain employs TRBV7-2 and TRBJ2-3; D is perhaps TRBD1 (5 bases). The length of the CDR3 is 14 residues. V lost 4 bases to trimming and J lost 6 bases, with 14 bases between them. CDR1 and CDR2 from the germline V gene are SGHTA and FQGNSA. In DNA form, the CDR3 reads TGTGCCAGCAGCTCCACCCAGGGTTTCGATACGCAGTATTTT. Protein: CASSSTQGFDTQYF.

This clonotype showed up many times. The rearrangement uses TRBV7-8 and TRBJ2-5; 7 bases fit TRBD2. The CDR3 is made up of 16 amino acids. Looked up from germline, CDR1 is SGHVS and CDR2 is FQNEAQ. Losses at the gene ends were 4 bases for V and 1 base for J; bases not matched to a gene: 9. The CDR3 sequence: CASSYNVRGSQETQYF. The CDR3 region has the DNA TGTGCCAGCAGCTATAATGTGCGGGGGAGCCAAGAGACCCAGTACTTC.

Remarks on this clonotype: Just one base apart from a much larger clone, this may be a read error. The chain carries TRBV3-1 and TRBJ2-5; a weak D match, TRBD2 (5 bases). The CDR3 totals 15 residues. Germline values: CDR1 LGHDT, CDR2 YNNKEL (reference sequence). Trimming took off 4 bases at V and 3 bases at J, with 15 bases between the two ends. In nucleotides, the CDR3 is TGTGCCAGCAGCCCTAGGTCAGCGGTGGAAGAGACCCAGTACTTC. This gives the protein CASSPRSAVEETQYF.

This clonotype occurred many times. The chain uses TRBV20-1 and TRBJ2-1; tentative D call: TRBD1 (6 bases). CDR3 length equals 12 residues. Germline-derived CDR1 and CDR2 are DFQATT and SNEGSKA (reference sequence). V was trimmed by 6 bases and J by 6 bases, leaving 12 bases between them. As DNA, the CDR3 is TGCAGTGCGATACAGGGAACCAATGAGCAGTTCTTC. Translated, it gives CSAIQGTNEQFF.

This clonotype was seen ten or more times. The CDR3 nucleotides read TGCGCCAGCAGTGAGTCTTACACAGATACGCAGTATTTT. This codes for CASSESYTDTQYF. The chain has TRBV10-1 and TRBJ2-3; D gene uncertain. V was shortened by 0 bases and J by 2 bases, with 3 bases between the two germline ends. The CDR3 contains 13 residues. CDR1 and CDR2 (germline): WNHNN, SYGVQD (reference sequence).

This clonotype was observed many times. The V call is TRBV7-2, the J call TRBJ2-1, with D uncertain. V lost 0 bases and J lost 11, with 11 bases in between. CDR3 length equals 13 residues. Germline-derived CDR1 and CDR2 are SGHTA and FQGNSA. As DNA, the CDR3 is TGTGCCAGCAGCTTAGCGCAAGGTGAGAAGCAGTTCTTC. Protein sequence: CASSLAQGEKQFF.

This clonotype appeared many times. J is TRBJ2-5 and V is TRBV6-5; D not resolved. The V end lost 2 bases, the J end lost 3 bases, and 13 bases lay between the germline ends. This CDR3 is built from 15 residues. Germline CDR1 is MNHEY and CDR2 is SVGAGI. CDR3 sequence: CASSYGDRPEETQYF. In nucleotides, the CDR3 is TGTGCCAGCAGTTACGGTGACCGACCCGAAGAGACCCAGTACTTC.